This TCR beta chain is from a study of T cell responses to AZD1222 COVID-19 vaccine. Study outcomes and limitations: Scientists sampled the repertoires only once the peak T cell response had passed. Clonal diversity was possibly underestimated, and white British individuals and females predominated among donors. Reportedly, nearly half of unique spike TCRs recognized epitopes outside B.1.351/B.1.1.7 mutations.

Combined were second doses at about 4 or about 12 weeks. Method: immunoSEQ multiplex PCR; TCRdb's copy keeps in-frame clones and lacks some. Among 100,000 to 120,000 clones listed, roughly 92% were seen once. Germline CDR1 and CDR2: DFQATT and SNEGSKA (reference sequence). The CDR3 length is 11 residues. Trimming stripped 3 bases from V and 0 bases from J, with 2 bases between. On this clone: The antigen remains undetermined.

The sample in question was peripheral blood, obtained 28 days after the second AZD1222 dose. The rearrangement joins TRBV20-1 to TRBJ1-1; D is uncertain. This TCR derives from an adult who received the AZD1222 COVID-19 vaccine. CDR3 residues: CSASMNTEAFF. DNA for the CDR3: TGCAGTGCTAGCATGAACACTGAAGCTTTCTTT.